Shown below are 23 T cell receptor beta chains from a single sample sequenced in a study of blood T cell repertoires in COVID-19. The method was immunoSEQ multiplex PCR; TCRdb's version includes in-frame clones alone and lacks a portion of them. The sample lists around 100,000 clones, around 83% occurring once. The specimen sequenced was peripheral blood. The receptors were gathered from a human donor in a cohort sampled during active COVID-19.

The rearrangement joins TRBV5-1 to TRBJ2-5; no firm D call. There are 13 residues in the CDR3. In germline, CDR1 is SGHRS, CDR2 YFSETQ. V lost 1 base and J 5 bases, leaving 9 bases between the germline ends. The CDR3 protein is CASSLLPEETQYF. Written as DNA, the CDR3 is TGCGCCAGCAGCTTGTTACCTGAGGAGACCCAGTACTTC.

This clone was seen more than once but under ten times. The chain links TRBV24-1 to TRBJ2-7; 7 nucleotides match TRBD1. V lost 7 bases, J lost 3 bases, and 8 bases stayed unmatched. Germline loops: CDR1 KGHDR, CDR2 SFDVKD. The CDR3 is made up of 14 amino acids. The CDR3 loop is CATSTGQRFYEQYF. In nucleotides, the CDR3 is TGTGCCACCAGCACGGGACAGAGGTTCTACGAGCAGTACTTC.

V usage is TRBV28 and J usage is TRBJ1-1; possibly TRBD1 for D (5 bases). V lost 2 bases and J lost 2, with 12 bases in between. Germline values: CDR1 MDHEN, CDR2 SYDVKM. This CDR3 is 15 amino acids long. CDR3 protein: CASSLPQEINTEAFF. The CDR3 DNA reads as TGTGCCAGCAGTTTACCACAGGAGATTAACACTGAAGCTTTCTTT. Full variable domain (remainder filled in from reference TRBV28 and TRBJ1-1): DVKVTQSSRYLVKRTGEKVFLECVQDMDHENMFWYRQDPGLGLRLIYFSYDVKMKEKGDIPEGYSVSREKKERFSLILESASTNQTSMYLCASSLPQEINTEAFFGQGTRLTVV.

CDR3 DNA: TGTGCCAGTAGCCCCGGACAGCCGAACACTGAAGCTTTCTTT. Its protein is CASSPGQPNTEAFF. The chain is built from TRBV19 and TRBJ1-1, with D possibly TRBD1 on 6 matching bases. Germline V CDR1 and CDR2: LNHDA, SQIVND (reference sequence). This CDR3 contains 14 residues. With 6 bases removed from V and 1 base from J, the gap between germline ends came to 12 bases. The full variable domain, with the rest looked up from reference TRBV19 and TRBJ1-1, is DGGITQSPKYLFRKEGQNVTLSCEQNLNHDAMYWYRQDPGQGLRLIYYSQIVNDFQKGDIAEGYSVSREKKESFPLTVTSAQKNPTAFYLCASSPGQPNTEAFFGQGTRLTVV.

V gene TRBV11-3 combines with J gene TRBJ2-5; TRBD1 is a possible D gene (6 bases). The V end lost 0 bases, the J end lost 4 bases, and 12 bases lay between the germline ends. The germline gives CDR1 SGHNT, CDR2 YENEEA. This CDR3 contains 15 residues. The CDR3 bases are TGTGCCAGCAGCTTAGACAGGGGAGAGGGAGAGACCCAGTACTTC. It yields the protein CASSLDRGEGETQYF.

The J gene is TRBJ2-4, the V gene TRBV28, with a weak D call TRBD1 (5 bases). Germline V gene data show CDR1 as MDHEN and CDR2 as SYDVKM. The CDR3 spans 14 residues. Deletions cut 1 base from V and 2 bases from J, with 6 bases between. The CDR3 DNA is TGTGCCAGCAGTTTATCAGGGACCAAAAACATTCAGTACTTC. Translation gives CASSLSGTKNIQYF.

The chain has TRBV27 and TRBJ2-3; weak D call: TRBD2 (5 bases). Germline lookup yields CDR1 MNHEY and CDR2 SMNVEV (reference sequence). The CDR3 has 16 amino acids. With 5 bases removed from V and 1 base from J, the gap between germline ends came to 16 bases. In DNA form, the CDR3 reads TGTGCCAGCAGTCCCGGCCTCGGGGTCGGCACAGATACGCAGTATTTT. Protein product: CASSPGLGVGTDTQYF.

This chain uses TRBV4-3 with TRBJ2-3, with TRBD1 as a possible D gene (6 bases). Germline V gene lookup returns CDR1 LGHNA and CDR2 YSLEER. V was pared by 4 bases and J by 6 bases, with 14 bases between. This CDR3 comprises 14 residues. CDR3 coding DNA: TGCGCCAGCAGCCCGCACAAAGGGGGTGATACGCAGTATTTT. Its translation is CASSPHKGGDTQYF.

The genes are TRBV5-1 and TRBJ1-1; D is undetermined. The CDR3 extends over 14 amino acids. The V end lost 0 bases, the J end lost 5 bases, and 11 bases lay between the germline ends. Germline lookup yields CDR1 SGHRS and CDR2 YFSETQ. The CDR3 is CASSLAVGETEAFF. The CDR3 nucleotides are TGCGCCAGCAGCTTGGCCGTCGGGGAAACTGAAGCTTTCTTT.

This clone came up a few times. The chain combines TRBV20-1 with TRBJ1-2; D gene unclear. The CDR3 consists of 12 residues. CDR1 is DFQATT and CDR2 is SNEGSKA in the germline V gene (reference sequence). V lost 3 bases, J lost 6 bases, and 11 bases lay in between. Here the CDR3 DNA reads TGCAGTGCTAGTGCGTACAGTGATGGCTACACCTTC. This gives the protein CSASAYSDGYTF.

The chain couples TRBV24-1 to TRBJ2-5; maybe TRBD2 (5 bases). Per germline, CDR1 KGHDR and CDR2 SFDVKD. This CDR3 is built from 16 residues. V gave up 0 bases and J gave up 5 bases, with 15 bases separating them. As DNA, the CDR3 is TGTGCCACCAGTGATTTGCAAACCGGGGTCCAGGAGACCCAGTACTTC. Translating it yields CATSDLQTGVQETQYF.

The chain recombines TRBV5-1 with TRBJ2-3; TRBD1 aligns across 8 bases. Germline-derived CDR1 and CDR2 are SGHRS and YFSETQ. CDR3 length equals 16 residues. V lost 4 bases and J lost 6; bases outside the gene matches: 13. The CDR3 nucleotides read TGCGCCAGCAGCCTAGTGACAGGGGCGGGGTATGATACGCAGTATTTT. It codes for CASSLVTGAGYDTQYF.

V is TRBV7-9 and J is TRBJ2-5, with 14 nucleotides matching TRBD2. The V gene end was trimmed by 2 bases and the J gene end by 4 bases; junction bases not matched to a gene: 6. The CDR3 length is 17 residues. Germline V lookup: CDR1 SEHNR, CDR2 FQNEAQ (reference sequence). The CDR3 nucleotides are TGTGCCAGCAGCTTACCGACTAGCGGGAGGGCCCTAGAGACCCAGTACTTC. The encoded protein is CASSLPTSGRALETQYF.

The gene calls are TRBV7-7 and TRBJ2-3; 7 positions match TRBD1. Trimming took 5 bases from V and 5 from J; bases not matched to a gene: 7. CDR3 length: 14 amino acids. The germline V gene has CDR1 SSHAT and CDR2 FNYEAQ (reference sequence). CDR3 sequence (DNA): TGTGCCAGCAGCCAGGGACAGATGGGAGATACGCAGTATTTT. Protein sequence: CASSQGQMGDTQYF.

The chain employs TRBV10-3 and TRBJ2-7; 8 bases are a match to TRBD2. This CDR3 is built from 14 residues. The J segment lost 3 bases and the V segment lost 8 bases, leaving 9 bases of the junction unmatched. Germline lookup yields CDR1 ENHRY and CDR2 SYGVKD. Written as DNA, the CDR3 is TGTGCCATCGGGTCCGTGAGCGGGGGCTACGAGCAGTACTTC. The encoded protein is CAIGSVSGGYEQYF.

Concerning this clone itself: One end of the junction is discordant with germline, which a read error may explain. This chain connects TRBV28 to TRBJ1-1, with 11 bases fitting TRBD1. The CDR3 is 14 amino acids. Looked up from germline, CDR1 is MDHEN and CDR2 is SYDVKM. CDR3 sequence: CASSTAGTGGITVF. Here the CDR3 DNA reads TGTGCCAGCAGCACCGCCGGGACAGGGGGGATTACGGTCTTT.

CDR3 DNA sequence: TGTGCCAGCAGCAATCGGGGGGGGTTCGCAACTAATGAAAAACTGTTTTTT. It is translated as CASSNRGGFATNEKLFF. The chain employs TRBV7-2 and TRBJ1-4; D is perhaps TRBD1 (5 bases). Trimming stripped 5 bases from V and 0 bases from J, with 16 bases between. The germline V gene has CDR1 SGHTA and CDR2 FQGNSA. This CDR3 has 17 amino acids. Combining the CDR3 with reference TRBV7-2 and TRBJ1-4 gives the whole variable domain GAGVSQSPSNKVTEKGKDVELRCDPISGHTALYWYRQSLGQGLEFLIYFQGNSAPDKSGLPSDRFSAERTGGSVSTLTIQRTQQEDSAVYLCASSNRGGFATNEKLFFGSGTQLSVL.

The chain links TRBV7-3 to TRBJ1-6; 7 positions match TRBD1. V lost 0 bases to trimming and J lost 10 bases; unmatched junction nucleotides: 3. The germline gives CDR1 SGHTA, CDR2 FQGTGA. The CDR3 sequence is 14 residues long. CDR3 sequence (DNA): TGTGCCAGCAGCTTAACAGGGGGCGAATCACCCCTCCACTTT. It translates to CASSLTGGESPLHF.

The chain combines TRBV27 with TRBJ1-6; D uncertain. In germline, CDR1 is MNHEY, CDR2 SMNVEV (reference sequence). The V end was cut by 6 bases, the J end by 8 bases, with 14 bases between. CDR3 length: 14 residues. This chain's CDR3 is CASRRAGVDSPLHF. Written as DNA, the CDR3 is TGTGCCAGCAGACGTGCCGGTGTGGATTCACCCCTCCACTTT.

The V and J genes are TRBV9 and TRBJ1-1; 10 bases match TRBD1. Germline trimming cut 4 bases from V and 10 bases from J; bases unmatched to any gene: 16. Germline values: CDR1 SGDLS, CDR2 YYNGEE. This CDR3 spans 16 amino acids. The CDR3 reads CASSFSDLDRGRGAFF. As DNA, the CDR3 is TGTGCCAGCAGCTTCTCCGATCTCGACAGGGGGCGAGGAGCTTTCTTT.

The chain combines TRBV3-1 (or the pseudogene TRBV3-2) with TRBJ2-1; 10 bases match TRBD2. CDR3 length: 16 amino acids. The ends lost 4 bases at V and 3 bases at J; junction bases unmatched: 6. Germline CDR1 reads LGHDT; CDR2 reads YNNKEL (reference sequence). This CDR3 is CASSPILAGFYNEQFF. The CDR3 DNA reads as TGTGCCAGCAGCCCGATACTAGCGGGGTTCTACAATGAGCAGTTCTTC.

This chain connects TRBV5-1 to TRBJ1-2; D is undetermined. Germline assignment: CDR1 SGHRS and CDR2 YFSETQ. The CDR3 covers 13 residues. Trimming removed 0 bases at V and 5 bases at J, with 8 bases between. CDR3 loop: CASSLEESYGYTF. In nucleotides, the CDR3 is TGCGCCAGCAGCTTGGAGGAGAGTTATGGCTACACCTTC.

The chain couples TRBV10-3 to TRBJ2-5; TRBD1 matches 9 bases. J gave up 5 bases and V 6 bases, and 4 bases lay outside the gene matches. Germline V gene sequence: CDR1 ENHRY, CDR2 SYGVKD. The CDR3 totals 13 residues. The CDR3 coding sequence is TGTGCCATCAGGGGGGACAGGGTGGAGACCCAGTACTTC. The encoded protein is CAIRGDRVETQYF.